These 9 T cell receptor beta chains were sequenced from one sample in a study of CD8+CD57+ T cells in acquired aplastic anemia. Genomic DNA, the template, was used for profiling of the TCR beta VDJ and CDR3. TCRdb fed the reads into MiXCR, producing one record per CDR3 protein. Among 100,000 to 150,000 distinct CDR3 sequences listed, 48% were seen once. Source material: sorted CD4+, CD8+, or CD8+CD57+ T cells (not recorded which) from PBMCs. These receptor sequences come from a human donor in good health, serving as a control.

This clonotype was observed many times. The V gene is TRBV3-1, the J gene TRBJ2-5; 8 bases agree with TRBD1. The trim removed 2 bases at V and 4 bases at J, leaving 9 bases unmatched. CDR3 length equals 16 residues. CDR1 is LGHDT, CDR2 YNNKEL, per germline (reference sequence). The CDR3 reads CASSQPTGDPGETQYF. CDR3 nucleotides: TGTGCCAGCAGCCAACCGACAGGGGATCCGGGAGAGACCCAGTACTTC.

This clonotype has at least ten counts. The chain recombines TRBV12-3 or TRBV12-4 with TRBJ1-2; unclear D gene. This CDR3 spans 12 amino acids. Trimming shortened V by 3 bases and J by 10 bases, and 12 bases separated the two germline ends. The chain's CDR3 is CASSLLQTSYTF. DNA for the CDR3: TGTGCCAGCAGTTTGTTGCAGACCTCCTACACCTTC.

V and J are TRBV24-1 and TRBJ2-1, with TRBD2 identical over 10 bases. CDR3 size: 16 residues. Germline V gene sequence: CDR1 KGHDR, CDR2 SFDVKD. Trimming removed 4 bases from V and 6 bases from J; junction bases left unmatched: 8. This chain's CDR3 is CATSESGTSVGNEQFF. CDR3 sequence (DNA): TGTGCCACCAGTGAGTCCGGGACTAGCGTTGGCAATGAGCAGTTCTTC.

The sample holds many counts of this clonotype. The chain combines TRBV19 with TRBJ1-2, with unresolved D. Germline CDR1 reads LNHDA; CDR2 reads SQIVND (reference sequence). The CDR3 length is 13 residues. With 3 bases removed from V and 4 bases from J, the gap between germline ends came to 9 bases. This chain's CDR3 is CASSMSWGYGYTF. CDR3 in DNA: TGTGCCAGTAGTATGTCTTGGGGCTATGGCTACACCTTC.

This chain links TRBV7-9 with TRBJ2-7; D gene unclear. Deletions cut 0 bases from V and 3 bases from J, with 6 bases between. CDR3 length: 13 amino acids. Looked up from germline, CDR1 is SEHNR and CDR2 is FQNEAQ (reference sequence). This CDR3 is CASSLATIYEQYF. As DNA, the CDR3 is TGTGCCAGCAGCTTAGCTACTATCTACGAGCAGTACTTC. The full variable domain, in which reference TRBV7-9 and TRBJ2-7 provide the parts outside the CDR3, is DTGVSQNPRHKITKRGQNVTFRCDPISEHNRLYWYRQTLGQGPEFLTYFQNEAQLEKSRLLSDRFSAERPKGSFSTLEIQRTEQGDSAMYLCASSLATIYEQYFGPGTRLTVT.

The chain links TRBV2 to TRBJ1-1; D is unresolved. V lost 8 bases, J lost 7 bases, and 14 bases lay in between. The CDR3 is 12 amino acids. The V gene's germline CDR1 is SNHLY and CDR2 FYNNEI. The CDR3 DNA sequence: TGTGCCAGCGGGCCGAGGAGGGATGAAGCTTTCTTT. Amino acid sequence: CASGPRRDEAFF.

This clonotype has only a few counts. This chain links TRBV7-2 with TRBJ2-7, with 8 positions matching TRBD1. The CDR3 length is 13 residues. V dropped 9 bases and J dropped 2; count of bases not matched to a gene: 6. Per germline, CDR1 SGHTA and CDR2 FQGNSA. DNA for the CDR3: TGTGCCAGTAGTACGACAGGGGCCTACGAGCAGTACTTC. It yields the protein CASSTTGAYEQYF. Looking up the rest from reference TRBV7-2 and TRBJ2-7 gives the full variable domain: GAGVSQSPSNKVTEKGKDVELRCDPISGHTALYWYRQSLGQGLEFLIYFQGNSAPDKSGLPSDRFSAERTGGSVSTLTIQRTQQEDSAVYLCASSTTGAYEQYFGPGTRLTVT.

The J gene is TRBJ2-3, the V gene TRBV5-1; D could derive from TRBD1 or TRBD2 (5 bases each). The germline CDR1 and CDR2 sequences are SGHRS and YFSETQ. Trimming pared 2 bases from V and 3 bases from J, leaving 13 bases between. CDR3 length: 15 amino acids. The CDR3: CASSLGTLRTDTQYF. The CDR3 DNA sequence: TGCGCCAGCAGCTTAGGGACCTTGAGGACAGATACGCAGTATTTT.

This sequence joins TRBV2 and TRBJ2-7, with 9 bases identical to TRBD1. The CDR3 length is 15 residues. The ends lost 2 bases at V and 3 bases at J; junction bases unmatched: 5. Germline CDR1 and CDR2: SNHLY and FYNNEI. CDR3 bases: TGTGCCAGCAGTGAAAGGGGGACAGGGATCTACGAGCAGTACGTC. Its translation: CASSERGTGIYEQYV.